The rows below give T cell receptor beta chains drawn from one sample of a study of blood T cell repertoires in COVID-19. The table came from immunoSEQ multiplex PCR; TCRdb's copy has only in-frame clones and leaves some out. Of some 350,000 clones listed, 75% to 90% are singletons. Sequenced: PBMCs or T cells enriched from blood (not recorded which). Every receptor here comes from a man aged 18 to 30 who had recovered from COVID-19. Each CDR3 is given with its conserved first and last residue. The order of the fields is D gene, V gene, clone size, J gene, CDR3 protein, CDR3 DNA. A D gene is named only where the DNA matches it firmly. Rows may omit the clone size; those that give it use once, few, many or a size class.

>-|TRBV7-6|-|TRBJ1-4
CASSLGSGSEKLFF
TGTGCCAGCAGCTTAGGCTCGGGTTCCGAAAAACTGTTTTTT
>TRBD1|TRBV2|-|TRBJ2-3
CASSRQGTSTDTQYF
TGTGCCAGCAGCCGACAGGGTACTAGCACAGATACGCAGTATTTT
>TRBD2|TRBV28|-|TRBJ2-1
CASSFGGSSYNEQFF
TGTGCCAGCAGTTTTGGCGGGAGCTCCTACAATGAGCAGTTCTTC
>-|TRBV21-1|once|TRBJ1-1
CASSRGRDTEAFF
TGTGCCAGCAGCAGAGGCAGGGACACTGAAGCTTTCTTT
>-|TRBV5-1|-|TRBJ1-6
CASRAGTQNSPLHF
TGCGCCAGCAGAGCCGGGACACAGAATTCACCCCTCCACTTT
>-|TRBV2|-|TRBJ1-5
CASSEEGRGNQPQHF
TGTGCCAGCAGTGAGGAGGGGCGAGGCAATCAGCCCCAGCATTTT
>TRBD2|TRBV7-2|-|TRBJ2-1
CASSGRTSNEQFF
TGTGCCAGTAGCGGGAGGACGTCCAATGAGCAGTTCTTC
>-|TRBV14|-|TRBJ2-7
CASSTRGGTGPEQYF
TGTGCCAGCAGCACCCGGGGAGGTACTGGCCCCGAGCAGTACTTC
>TRBD2|TRBV7-2|-|TRBJ2-2
CASSGLAGGNGELFF
TGTGCCAGCAGTGGACTAGCGGGAGGGAACGGGGAGCTGTTTTTT
>-|TRBV28|-|TRBJ1-1
CASSLSGGIGWKAFF
TGTGCCAGCAGTTTAAGTGGGGGGATTGGTTGGAAAGCTTTCTTT
>TRBD1|TRBV25-1|-|TRBJ1-2
CASSRDRVGYTF
TGTGCCAGCAGTAGGGACAGGGTCGGCTACACCTTC
>-|TRBV27|once|TRBJ2-1
CASSLFASVRYNEQFF
TGTGCCAGCAGTTTATTTGCTAGCGTAAGATACAATGAGCAGTTCTTC
>TRBD1|TRBV29-1|-|TRBJ1-2
CSVATGGSYGYTF
TGCAGCGTAGCCACAGGGGGGAGCTATGGCTACACCTTC
>TRBD2|TRBV11-3|-|TRBJ2-2
CASSFGTSGNTGELFF
TGTGCCAGCAGCTTCGGGACTAGCGGGAACACCGGGGAGCTGTTTTTT
>-|TRBV7-9|-|TRBJ2-3
CASSREFADTQYF
TGTGCCAGCAGCAGAGAGTTCGCAGATACGCAGTATTTT
>TRBD2|TRBV3-1/TRBV3-2|-|TRBJ2-2
CASSGTSGGYTGELFF
TGTGCCAGCAGCGGGACTAGCGGGGGTTACACCGGGGAGCTGTTTTTT
>TRBD1|TRBV6-6|-|TRBJ1-2
CASSPRDREFGYTF
TGTGCCAGCAGTCCCCGGGACAGGGAATTTGGCTACACCTTC
>-|TRBV28|-|TRBJ1-2
CASSQTGGDNYGYTF
TGTGCCAGCAGTCAGACAGGAGGTGACAACTATGGCTACACCTTC
>-|TRBV7-2|-|TRBJ2-7
CASRQPPTGLSSYEQYF
TGTGCCAGCAGACAACCGCCAACGGGACTCAGCTCCTACGAGCAGTACTTC
>-|TRBV6-5|-|TRBJ1-3
CASSQGISGNTIYF
TGTGCCAGCAGCCAGGGAATCTCTGGAAACACCATATATTTT
>TRBD1|TRBV5-1|-|TRBJ2-7
CASSSGQLNYEQYF
TGCGCCAGCAGCTCGGGACAGCTGAACTACGAGCAGTACTTC
>-|TRBV18|-|TRBJ1-4
CASSPPLALGEKLFF
TGTGCCAGCTCACCACCGTTAGCCCTTGGGGAAAAACTGTTTTTT
>TRBD1|TRBV9|-|TRBJ1-6
CASSSRQGGNSPLHF
TGTGCCAGCAGCTCAAGACAGGGGGGTAATTCACCCCTCCACTTT
>TRBD2|TRBV14|once|TRBJ2-3
CASSLTSGSRDTQYF
TGTGCCAGCAGCCTAACTAGCGGGAGCAGAGATACGCAGTATTTT
>-|TRBV5-1|-|TRBJ2-7
CASTVLQGSEQYF
TGCGCCAGCACCGTCTTACAGGGTAGCGAGCAGTACTTC
>-|TRBV29-1|-|TRBJ2-7
CSVEGQSYEQYF
TGCAGCGTTGAAGGACAGTCCTACGAGCAGTACTTC
>TRBD2|TRBV5-6|-|TRBJ2-7
CASSAGFREGPYEQYF
TGTGCCAGCAGCGCCGGCTTTCGGGAGGGACCCTACGAGCAGTACTTC
>TRBD1|TRBV12-5|-|TRBJ2-1
CASGRGLTQGDEQFF
TGTGCTAGTGGTAGGGGACTTACACAGGGGGATGAGCAGTTCTTC
>-|TRBV29-1|-|TRBJ1-3
CSGQGTGNTIYF
TGCAGCGGGCAGGGTACTGGAAACACCATATATTTT
>TRBD1|TRBV25-1|-|TRBJ1-1
CATVLGQSEAFF
TGTGCCACCGTGTTGGGACAGTCTGAAGCTTTCTTT
>-|TRBV11-2|-|TRBJ2-2
CASSLSRADTGELFF
TGTGCCAGCAGCTTATCCAGGGCTGACACCGGGGAGCTGTTTTTT
>-|TRBV5-1|-|TRBJ2-5
CASSLSGQETQYF
TGCGCCAGCAGCTTGTCAGGCCAAGAGACCCAGTACTTC
>TRBD1|TRBV4-2|-|TRBJ1-3
CASSQDPGQGGSGNTIYF
TGTGCCAGCAGCCAAGATCCCGGACAGGGGGGCTCTGGAAACACCATATATTTT
>-|TRBV10-3|-|TRBJ2-3
CAIRPPGTDTQYF
TGTGCCATCAGGCCCCCGGGTACAGATACGCAGTATTTT
>-|TRBV19|once|TRBJ1-2
CASSIDLPQGYGYTF
TGTGCCAGTAGTATAGATCTGCCTCAGGGCTATGGCTACACCTTC
>TRBD2|TRBV6-1|-|TRBJ2-7
CASSEALAGVYEQYF
TGTGCCAGCAGTGAAGCACTAGCGGGAGTGTACGAGCAGTACTTC
>TRBD1|TRBV5-8|-|TRBJ1-3
CASSRDRLSSRSGNTIYF
TGTGCCAGCAGTCGGGACAGACTTTCATCACGCTCTGGAAACACCATATATTTT
>-|TRBV19|-|TRBJ1-1
CASSRTAASMNTEAFF
TGTGCCAGTAGCCGGACAGCCGCTTCCATGAACACTGAAGCTTTCTTT
>TRBD1|TRBV19|-|TRBJ1-5
CASRPMTGDNQPQHF
TGTGCCAGTAGACCTATGACAGGGGACAATCAGCCCCAGCATTTT
>TRBD1|TRBV11-2|once|TRBJ1-4
CASSPSTGSNEKLFF
TGTGCCAGCAGCCCGTCGACAGGGAGCAATGAAAAACTGTTTTTT
>TRBD2|TRBV27|-|TRBJ2-1
CASSSSGSYNEQFF
TGTGCCAGCAGTTCCAGCGGGAGCTACAATGAGCAGTTCTTC
>TRBD1|TRBV28|-|TRBJ2-7
CASSSHRQGVEYF
TGTGCCAGCAGTTCCCACAGACAGGGGGTAGAGTACTTC
>TRBD1|TRBV3-1/TRBV3-2|-|TRBJ1-2
CASSPRIQGAGYTF
TGTGCCAGCAGCCCCCGAATCCAGGGGGCAGGCTACACCTTC
>-|TRBV6-5|-|TRBJ1-2
CASSSKPGVNYGYTF
TGTGCCAGCAGTTCGAAACCGGGGGTGAACTATGGCTACACCTTC